This paragraph reports one TCR beta chain. The entry originates in a study of blood T cell repertoires in COVID-19. The CDR3 consists of 15 residues. Trimming left V 9 bases short and J 4 bases short, with 18 bases between. Germline CDR1 is SNHLY and CDR2 is FYNNEI. TCRdb keeps only in-frame clones here, not all; method: immunoSEQ multiplex PCR. The table records fewer than 400,000 clones, approximately 88% of them present only once. The TCR was taken from a woman aged 18 to 35 who had recovered from COVID-19. Sequenced material: PBMCs or T cells enriched from blood (not recorded which). This chain links TRBV2 with TRBJ1-4; D might be TRBD1 (6 bases). In nucleotides, the CDR3 is TGTGCCAGTCATGTGGGGAACAGGGTTAATGAAAAACTGTTTTTT. The encoded protein is CASHVGNRVNEKLFF.